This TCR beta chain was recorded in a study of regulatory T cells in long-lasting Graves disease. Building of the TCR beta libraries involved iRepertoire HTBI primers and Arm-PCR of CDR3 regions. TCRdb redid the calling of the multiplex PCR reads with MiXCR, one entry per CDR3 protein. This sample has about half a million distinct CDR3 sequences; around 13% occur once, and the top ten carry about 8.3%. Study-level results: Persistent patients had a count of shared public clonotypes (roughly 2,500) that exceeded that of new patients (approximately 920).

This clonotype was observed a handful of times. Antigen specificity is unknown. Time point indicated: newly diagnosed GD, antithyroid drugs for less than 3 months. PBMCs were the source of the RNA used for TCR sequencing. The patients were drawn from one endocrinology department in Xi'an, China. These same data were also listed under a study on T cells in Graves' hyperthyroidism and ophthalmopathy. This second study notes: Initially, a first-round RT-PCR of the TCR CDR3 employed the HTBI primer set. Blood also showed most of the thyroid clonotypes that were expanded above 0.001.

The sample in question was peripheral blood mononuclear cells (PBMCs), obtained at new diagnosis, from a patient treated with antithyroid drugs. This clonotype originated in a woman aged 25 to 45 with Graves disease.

CDR3 region: CASSYGLSTGELFF. The CDR3 DNA follows: TGTGCCAGCAGCTACGGCCTTTCCACCGGGGAGCTGTTTTTT. The chain couples TRBV7-8 to TRBJ2-2; D is ambiguous. Germline V gene data show CDR1 as SGHVS and CDR2 as FQNEAQ. The CDR3 is 14 amino acids. With 4 bases removed from V and 4 bases from J, the gap between germline ends came to 10 bases.